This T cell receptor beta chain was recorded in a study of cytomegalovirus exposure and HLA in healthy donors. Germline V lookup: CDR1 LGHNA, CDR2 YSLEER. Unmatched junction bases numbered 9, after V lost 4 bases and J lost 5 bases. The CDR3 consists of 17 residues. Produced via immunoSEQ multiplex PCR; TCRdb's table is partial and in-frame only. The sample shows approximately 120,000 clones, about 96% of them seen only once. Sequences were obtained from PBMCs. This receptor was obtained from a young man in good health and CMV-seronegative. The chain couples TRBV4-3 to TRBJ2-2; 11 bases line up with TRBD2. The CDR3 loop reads CASSLLVAGGPTGELFF. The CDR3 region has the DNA TGCGCCAGCAGCCTCTTAGTAGCGGGAGGGCCGACCGGGGAGCTGTTTTTT.